The T cell receptor beta chain under discussion was sequenced for a study of T cell responses to AZD1222 COVID-19 vaccine. Produced via immunoSEQ multiplex PCR; TCRdb's table is partial and in-frame only. This table has around 140,000 clones, around nine tenths appearing once. The germline V and J ends were trimmed by 6 bases and 4 bases, with 13 bases remaining between them. The CDR3 is 14 residues long. The germline V gene encodes CDR1 KGHDR and CDR2 SFDVKD. The clonotype was recovered from an adult who received the AZD1222 COVID-19 vaccine. The chain is built from TRBV24-1 and TRBJ2-3; D is undetermined. The sequences come from peripheral blood, collected 28 days after the second AZD1222 dose. Here the CDR3 reads CATSSSLLSDTQYF. In DNA form, the CDR3 reads TGTGCCACCAGTTCATCCCTGTTGTCAGATACGCAGTATTTT.